This T cell receptor beta chain was profiled in a study of T cell clones after liver transplantation. Study-wide background: A pre-transplant mixed lymphocyte reaction with TCRbeta sequencing defined graft-donor-reactive clones followed in post-transplant blood. Three of eight recipients were HCV-positive; others had non-autoimmune, non-viral indications. Tolerant meant at least one year fully off immunosuppression without liver enzymes above twice normal.

V lost 3 bases, J lost 3 bases, and 15 bases lay in between. Germline-derived CDR1 and CDR2 are SGHTA and FQGNSA. CDR3 length: 15 amino acids. Sequencing of dividing CFSE-low cells from the MLR defined alloreactive TCRbeta sequences. Graft donor PBMCs, splenocytes, lymph-node cells, or third-party PBMCs stimulated pre-transplant recipient cells. Sequencing used immunoSEQ multiplex PCR; TCRdb keeps in-frame clones, though not all of them. The sample holds 4,000 to 5,000 clones, approximately 39% seen once. As regards this clone: The antigen is undetermined.

The gene calls are TRBV7-2 and TRBJ2-7; D remains ambiguous. The sample was CD4+ T cells from cultured PBMCs. This TCR was sampled from a human patient who received a liver transplant. Some of the T cells might come from the graft donor. CDR3 amino acids: CASSFSTLRDYEQYF. The CDR3 DNA is TGTGCCAGCAGCTTCTCGACCTTAAGGGACTACGAGCAGTACTTC.